Listed below are T cell receptor beta chains from one sample, sequenced in a study of cytomegalovirus exposure and HLA in healthy donors. TCRdb keeps only in-frame clones here, not all; method: immunoSEQ multiplex PCR. This repertoire shows approximately 150,000 clones, around 69% found once; its top ten account for approximately 3%. The source material was PBMCs. These receptors all stem from a woman in her 30s in good health and CMV-seronegative. CDR3s include the opening cysteine and the closing phenylalanine or tryptophan. The D gene is left open where the match is weak. A row's size may be missing; if present it is once, few, many or a size class.

v_call	j_call	d_call	clone_size	cdr3_nt	cdr3_aa
TRBV2	TRBJ1-1	TRBD1	-	TGTGCCAGCAGTAGGGACAGTAACACTGAAGCTTTCTTT	CASSRDSNTEAFF
TRBV7-2	TRBJ2-3	TRBD1	few	TGTGCCAGCAGCCACCGCCAGGGACAGGGAGTTGTAGGGACAGATACGCAGTATTTT	CASSHRQGQGVVGTDTQYF
TRBV4-3	TRBJ2-3	-	-	TGCGCCAGCAGCCAAGACTGGGGGGACACAGATACGCAGTATTTT	CASSQDWGDTDTQYF
TRBV19	TRBJ2-3	TRBD2	few	TGTGCCAGTAGTATCAGATTGGCTAGCGGGGATTCCTATACGCAGTATTTT	CASSIRLASGDSYTQYF
TRBV29-1	TRBJ2-7	TRBD1	-	TGCAGCGCTACGGGACAGGGGCGGTACGAGCAGTACTTC	CSATGQGRYEQYF
TRBV5-6	TRBJ2-7	TRBD2	-	TGTGCCAGCAGCTTGGGGAGCGGGGGCTCCTACGAGCAGTACTTC	CASSLGSGGSYEQYF
TRBV28	TRBJ2-1	TRBD2	-	TGTGCCAGCAAAAACCTAGCGGGAGGGTACAATGAGCAGTTCTTC	CASKNLAGGYNEQFF
TRBV11-2	TRBJ2-7	-	few	TGTGCCAGCAGCTTTAGCGTCGAGCAGTACTTC	CASSFSVEQYF
TRBV7-9	TRBJ2-3	TRBD2	many	TGTGCCAGCAGACCTGGACTGGGACTAGCGGGCGCAGATACGCAGTATTTT	CASRPGLGLAGADTQYF
TRBV5-1	TRBJ2-2	-	-	TGCGCCAGCAGCTTGGCCAGGGGGGTCGGGGAGCTGTTTTTT	CASSLARGVGELFF
TRBV4-2	TRBJ1-2	-	-	TGTGCCAGCAGCCTCGAACCGGGACAAGGATTGGATGGCTACACCTTC	CASSLEPGQGLDGYTF
TRBV18	TRBJ1-4	TRBD1	few	TGTGCCAGCTCACCACCCCGGGACAGGGGTAATGAAAAACTGTTTTTT	CASSPPRDRGNEKLFF
TRBV5-4	TRBJ1-1	-	-	TGTGCCAGCAGCTTTGGGAGCAGAGACACTGAAGCTTTCTTT	CASSFGSRDTEAFF
TRBV10-3	TRBJ2-3	TRBD2	few	TGTGCCATCAGACCTAGCGGGCCTAGCACAGATACGCAGTATTTT	CAIRPSGPSTDTQYF
TRBV6-5	TRBJ2-7	TRBD2	-	TGTGCCAGCAGTAGCGGGGGTCTGGAGCAGTACTTC	CASSSGGLEQYF
TRBV10-3	TRBJ2-5	-	-	TGTGCCATCAGTGAGTGGCTCCAAGAGACCCAGTACTTC	CAISEWLQETQYF
TRBV11-2	TRBJ1-6	-	-	TGTGCCAGCAACGTACCCAGCTCCTATAATTCACCCCTCCACTTT	CASNVPSSYNSPLHF
TRBV5-1	TRBJ1-3	-	-	TGCGCCAGCAGAGGTGGGGCCTCTGGAAACACCATATATTTT	CASRGGASGNTIYF
TRBV4-3	TRBJ2-5	TRBD1	-	TGCGCCAGCAGCCAAACAGGGGTCGGTTGGGAGACCCAGTACTTC	CASSQTGVGWETQYF